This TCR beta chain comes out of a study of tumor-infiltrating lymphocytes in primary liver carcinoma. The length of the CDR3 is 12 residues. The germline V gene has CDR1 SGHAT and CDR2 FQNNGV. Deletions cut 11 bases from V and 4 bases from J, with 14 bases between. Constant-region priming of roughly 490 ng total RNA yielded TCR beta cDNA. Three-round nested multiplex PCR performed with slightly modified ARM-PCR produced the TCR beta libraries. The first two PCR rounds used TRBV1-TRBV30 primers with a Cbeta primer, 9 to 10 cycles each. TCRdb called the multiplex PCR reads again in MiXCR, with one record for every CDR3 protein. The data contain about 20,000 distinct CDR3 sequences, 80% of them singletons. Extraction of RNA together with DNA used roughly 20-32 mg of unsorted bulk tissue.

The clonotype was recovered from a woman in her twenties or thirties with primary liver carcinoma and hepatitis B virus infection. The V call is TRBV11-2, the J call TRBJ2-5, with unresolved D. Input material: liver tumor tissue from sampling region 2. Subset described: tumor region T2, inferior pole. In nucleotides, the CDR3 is TGTGCCTGTATCTTAGGGTTAGAGACCCAGTACTTC. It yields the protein CACILGLETQYF.